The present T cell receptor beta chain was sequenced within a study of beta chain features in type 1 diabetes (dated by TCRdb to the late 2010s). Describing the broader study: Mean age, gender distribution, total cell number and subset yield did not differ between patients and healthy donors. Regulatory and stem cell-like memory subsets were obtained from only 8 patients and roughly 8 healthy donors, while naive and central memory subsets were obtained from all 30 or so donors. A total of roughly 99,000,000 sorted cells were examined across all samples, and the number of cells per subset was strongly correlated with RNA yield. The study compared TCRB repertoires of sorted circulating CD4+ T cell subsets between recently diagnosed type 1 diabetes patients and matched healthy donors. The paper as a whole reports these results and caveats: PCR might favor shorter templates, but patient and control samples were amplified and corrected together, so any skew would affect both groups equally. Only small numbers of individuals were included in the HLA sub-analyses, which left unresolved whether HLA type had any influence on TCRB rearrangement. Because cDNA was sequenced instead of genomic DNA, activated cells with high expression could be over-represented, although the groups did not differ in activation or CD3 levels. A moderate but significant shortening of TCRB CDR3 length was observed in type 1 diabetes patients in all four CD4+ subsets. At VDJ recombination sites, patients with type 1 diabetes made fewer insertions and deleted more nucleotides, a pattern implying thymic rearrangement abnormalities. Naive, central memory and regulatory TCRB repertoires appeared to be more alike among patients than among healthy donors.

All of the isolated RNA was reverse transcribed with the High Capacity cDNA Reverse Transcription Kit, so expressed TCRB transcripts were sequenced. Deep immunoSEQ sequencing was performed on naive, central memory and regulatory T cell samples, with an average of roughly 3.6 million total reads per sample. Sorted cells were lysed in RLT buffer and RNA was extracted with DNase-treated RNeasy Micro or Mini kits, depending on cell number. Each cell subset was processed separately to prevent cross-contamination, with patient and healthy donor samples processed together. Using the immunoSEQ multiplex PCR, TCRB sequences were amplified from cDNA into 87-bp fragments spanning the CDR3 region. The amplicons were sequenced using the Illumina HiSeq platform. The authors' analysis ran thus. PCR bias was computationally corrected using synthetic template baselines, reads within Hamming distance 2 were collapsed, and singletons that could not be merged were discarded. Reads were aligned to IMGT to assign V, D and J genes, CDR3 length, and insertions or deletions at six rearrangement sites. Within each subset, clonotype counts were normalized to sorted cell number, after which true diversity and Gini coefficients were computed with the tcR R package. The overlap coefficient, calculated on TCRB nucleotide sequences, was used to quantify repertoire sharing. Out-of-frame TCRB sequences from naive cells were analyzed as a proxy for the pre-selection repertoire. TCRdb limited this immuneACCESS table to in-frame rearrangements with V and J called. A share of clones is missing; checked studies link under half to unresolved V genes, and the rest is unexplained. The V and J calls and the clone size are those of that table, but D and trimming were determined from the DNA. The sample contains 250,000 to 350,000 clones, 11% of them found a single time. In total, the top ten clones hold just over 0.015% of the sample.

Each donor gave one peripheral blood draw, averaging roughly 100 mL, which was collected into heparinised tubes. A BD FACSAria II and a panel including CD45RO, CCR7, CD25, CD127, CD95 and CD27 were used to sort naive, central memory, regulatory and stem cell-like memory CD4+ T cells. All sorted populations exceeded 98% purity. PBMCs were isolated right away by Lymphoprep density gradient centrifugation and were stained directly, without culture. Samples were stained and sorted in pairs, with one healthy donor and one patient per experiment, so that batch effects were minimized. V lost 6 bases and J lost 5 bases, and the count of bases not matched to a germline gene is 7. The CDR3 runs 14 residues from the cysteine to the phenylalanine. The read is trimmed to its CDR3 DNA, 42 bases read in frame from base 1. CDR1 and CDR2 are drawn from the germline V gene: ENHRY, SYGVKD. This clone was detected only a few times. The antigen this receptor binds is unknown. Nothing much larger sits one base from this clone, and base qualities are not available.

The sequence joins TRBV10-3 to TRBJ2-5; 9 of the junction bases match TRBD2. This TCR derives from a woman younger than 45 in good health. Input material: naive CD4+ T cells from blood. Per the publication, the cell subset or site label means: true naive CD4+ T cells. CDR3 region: CAISSSGRRETQYF. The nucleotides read TGTGCCATCAGCTCGAGCGGGAGGAGGGAGACCCAGTACTTC.